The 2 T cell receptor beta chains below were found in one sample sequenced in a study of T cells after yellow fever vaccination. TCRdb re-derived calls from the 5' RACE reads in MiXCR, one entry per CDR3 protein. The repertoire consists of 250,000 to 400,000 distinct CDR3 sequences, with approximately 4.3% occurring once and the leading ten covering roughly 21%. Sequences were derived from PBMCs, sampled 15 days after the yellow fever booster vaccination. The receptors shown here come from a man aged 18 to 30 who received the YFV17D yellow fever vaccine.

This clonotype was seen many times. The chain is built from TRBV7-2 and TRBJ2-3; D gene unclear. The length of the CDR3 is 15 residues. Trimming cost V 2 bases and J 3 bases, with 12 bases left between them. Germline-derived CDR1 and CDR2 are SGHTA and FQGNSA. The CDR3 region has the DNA TGTGCCAGCAGCTTACAATCAGGCGGAACAGATACGCAGTATTTT. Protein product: CASSLQSGGTDTQYF.

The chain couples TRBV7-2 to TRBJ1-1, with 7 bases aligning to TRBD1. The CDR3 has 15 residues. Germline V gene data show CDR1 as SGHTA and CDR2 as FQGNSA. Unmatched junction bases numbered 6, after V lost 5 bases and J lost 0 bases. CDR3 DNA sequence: TGTGCCAGCAGCACCCAGGGGGGGTTGAACACTGAAGCTTTCTTT. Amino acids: CASSTQGGLNTEAFF.